The 30 T cell receptor beta chains reported below all come from one sample, sequenced in a study of Graves' ophthalmopathy and Graves' hyperthyroidism. RNA transcripts provided the template for amplifying TCR beta CDR3 regions. RT-PCR with HTBI primers came first, then second-round multiplex PCR. TCRdb fed the multiplex PCR reads into MiXCR, producing one record per CDR3 protein. The top ten hold 5.5% to 7% of the sample, which has 300,000 to 500,000 distinct CDR3 sequences, roughly 15% seen once. Specimen: peripheral blood. The receptors here all came from a woman aged 18-30 years with stable Graves' hyperthyroidism.

The chain carries TRBV6-1 and TRBJ1-3; unclear D gene. The V gene's germline CDR1 is MNHNS and CDR2 SASEGT. The CDR3 is 12 residues long. Between the trimmed V and J ends, which lost 6 bases and 4 bases, there was a span of 7 bases. The CDR3 protein is CASRPQGNTIYF. CDR3 sequence (DNA): TGTGCCAGCAGACCGCAGGGAAACACCATATATTTT.

This clonotype was counted many times. This chain links TRBV7-6 with TRBJ2-7, with D possibly matching TRBD1 (5 bases). V was cut by 5 bases and J by 7 bases, with 15 bases left in between. Germline lookup yields CDR1 SGHVS and CDR2 FNYEAQ. This CDR3 region has 13 residues. The CDR3 DNA reads TGTGCCAGCAGCCCGAAGTTAGGGGTGGAGCAGTACTTC. Its translation: CASSPKLGVEQYF.

Ten or more counts support this clonotype. The gene calls are TRBV6-1 and TRBJ1-5; D remains ambiguous. This CDR3 is built from 15 residues. Per the germline V gene, CDR1 is MNHNS and CDR2 is SASEGT. Trimming stripped 2 bases from V and 6 bases from J, with 14 bases between. The chain's CDR3 is CASSEPSGKGQPQHF. The CDR3 coding sequence is TGTGCCAGCAGTGAACCTTCCGGCAAAGGTCAGCCCCAGCATTTT.

With respect to this clonotype: This could be a read error, since a much larger clone is one nucleotide away. Given the absence of the conserved phenylalanine or tryptophan at the CDR3 end, a read error is likely. The chain uses TRBV15 and TRBJ1-5; no reliable D call. The CDR3 totals 14 residues. Germline V gene lookup returns CDR1 LNHNV and CDR2 YYDKDF (reference sequence). In DNA form, the CDR3 reads TGTGCCACTCCCAGGAGCGGTAGCGATCAGCCCCAGCATTCT. Residues: CATPRSGSDQPQHS.

This clonotype has ten or more counts. The chain has TRBV27 and TRBJ2-7, with TRBD2 matching over 7 bases. Losses at the gene ends were 6 bases for V and 2 bases for J; bases not matched to a gene: 4. Germline loops: CDR1 MNHEY, CDR2 SMNVEV (reference sequence). CDR3 length: 13 amino acids. The CDR3 coding sequence is TGTGCCAGCAGGGGGGGGGGGGCCTACGAGCAGTACTTC. Residues: CASRGGGAYEQYF.

The chain uses TRBV6-1 and TRBJ1-5; D not certain. The germline gives CDR1 MNHNS, CDR2 SASEGT. The CDR3 consists of 13 residues. The V gene lost 5 bases and the J gene lost 6 bases, with 11 bases spanning the gap. The CDR3 DNA reads TGTGCCAGCAGTCCGAGTCAGCTTCAGCCCCAGCATTTT. Amino acids: CASSPSQLQPQHF.

This clonotype came up a few times. The rearrangement joins TRBV5-1 to TRBJ1-2; 8 nucleotides agree with TRBD1. V lost 2 bases to trimming and J lost 1 base; unmatched junction nucleotides: 4. The length of the CDR3 is 15 residues. The germline gives CDR1 SGHRS, CDR2 YFSETQ. The CDR3: CASSFPGGVNYGYTF. CDR3 DNA: TGCGCCAGCAGCTTTCCAGGGGGCGTTAACTATGGCTACACCTTC. Based on the CDR3 plus reference TRBV5-1 and TRBJ1-2, the full variable domain is KAGVTQTPRYLIKTRGQQVTLSCSPISGHRSVSWYQQTPGQGLQFLFEYFSETQRNKGNFPGRFSGRQFSNSRSEMNVSTLELGDSALYLCASSFPGGVNYGYTFGSGTRLTVV.

This clonotype was seen at least ten times. The rearrangement joins TRBV7-8 to TRBJ1-5; TRBD1 might be the D (5 bases). Trimming removed 4 bases at V and 2 bases at J, with 21 bases between. Germline values: CDR1 SGHVS, CDR2 FQNEAQ. The CDR3 extends over 18 amino acids. CDR3 DNA sequence: TGTGCCAGCAGCTCCAGGGTTTCCCGGACGGATGGCAATCAGCCCCAGCATTTT. It codes for CASSSRVSRTDGNQPQHF.

There are many counts of this clonotype. The chain is built from TRBV5-1 and TRBJ2-7; 7 bases fit TRBD1. The CDR3 spans 14 residues. The V segment lost 4 bases and the J segment 0 bases; nucleotides outside the gene matches: 4. In germline, CDR1 is SGHRS, CDR2 YFSETQ. The CDR3 loop reads CASSHDRASYEQYF. CDR3 nucleotides: TGCGCCAGCAGCCACGACAGGGCCTCCTACGAGCAGTACTTC.

V usage is TRBV6-2 or TRBV6-3 and J usage is TRBJ2-7; TRBD1 matches 7 bases. Germline loops: CDR1 MNHEY, CDR2 SVGEGT. CDR3 length equals 13 residues. Trimming cost V 8 bases and J 6 bases; bases outside gene matches: 10. CDR3 nucleotide sequence: TGTGCCAGCGGCAGGGGGAGATATGGCGAGCAGTACTTC. Translation gives CASGRGRYGEQYF.

V gene TRBV19 combines with J gene TRBJ1-2; D possibly corresponds to TRBD1 (5 bases). V lost 7 bases and J 5 bases, leaving 11 bases between the germline ends. This CDR3 has 12 residues. From germline, CDR1 is LNHDA and CDR2 SQIVND (reference sequence). CDR3 nucleotides: TGTGCCAGTACCTCCTGGGGGTATGGCTACACCTTC. This translates into CASTSWGYGYTF.

This clonotype appeared many times. The rearrangement uses TRBV12-3 or TRBV12-4 and TRBJ2-5; 7 nucleotides align to TRBD2. The CDR3 spans 15 residues. The V and J ends lost 6 bases and 4 bases, in that order; junction bases with no gene match: 11. CDR3 sequence reads: CASSPWEGLRETQYF. In DNA, the CDR3 is TGTGCCAGCAGCCCCTGGGAGGGACTACGAGAGACCCAGTACTTC.

This clonotype was counted ten times or more. The genes are TRBV5-1 and TRBJ2-7; D possibly corresponds to TRBD1 (5 bases). CDR1 is SGHRS and CDR2 is YFSETQ in the germline V gene. V lost 1 base to trimming and J lost 3 bases, with 14 bases between them. The CDR3 contains 15 residues. CDR3 sequence reads: CASSLTGKGVYEQYF. In DNA form, the CDR3 reads TGCGCCAGCAGCTTGACAGGTAAAGGTGTCTACGAGCAGTACTTC.

Ten or more counts support this clonotype. The J gene is TRBJ2-2, the V gene TRBV6-1; D is unclear. The V gene lost 6 bases and the J gene lost 0 bases, with 8 bases spanning the gap. Germline V gene lookup returns CDR1 MNHNS and CDR2 SASEGT. The CDR3 totals 14 residues. The DNA for the CDR3 is TGTGCCAGCAGACCACAAGCGAACACCGGGGAGCTGTTTTTT. It translates to CASRPQANTGELFF.

This clonotype was picked up a small number of times. The chain employs TRBV2 and TRBJ2-7; D gene unclear. The germline gives CDR1 SNHLY, CDR2 FYNNEI. The CDR3 is 14 amino acids. V lost 4 bases, J lost 3 bases, and 13 bases lay in between. CDR3 nucleotide sequence: TGTGCCAGCAGTGGCGGCTACCCCCTCTACGAGCAGTACTTC. Its protein is CASSGGYPLYEQYF.

There are many counts of this clonotype. The chain recombines TRBV19 with TRBJ2-7; D is perhaps TRBD2 (6 bases). V was shortened by 7 bases and J by 5 bases, with 15 bases between the two germline ends. The CDR3 covers 13 residues. The V gene's germline CDR1 is LNHDA and CDR2 SQIVND (reference sequence). In DNA, the CDR3 is TGTGCCAGTAAGGACGCCGGGGGACACGAGCAGTACTTC. Amino acid sequence: CASKDAGGHEQYF.

This clonotype has a count of ten or more. This sequence joins TRBV7-9 and TRBJ2-5; D unresolved. The CDR3 is 16 residues long. The V end lost 4 bases, the J end lost 2 bases, and 17 bases lay between the germline ends. Germline V lookup: CDR1 SEHNR, CDR2 FQNEAQ (reference sequence). CDR3 nucleotides: TGTGCCAGCAGCTCCCCCCAGCTGAAGATACAAGAGACCCAGTACTTC. It specifies CASSSPQLKIQETQYF.

Only a few counts were recorded for this clonotype. The rearrangement links TRBV5-1 to TRBJ2-7; tentatively, D is TRBD1 (5 bases). V shed 5 bases and J shed 7 bases, with 7 bases lying between them. The CDR3 runs 10 residues. Germline V gives CDR1 SGHRS, CDR2 YFSETQ. The CDR3 loop reads CASRDSEQYF. CDR3 in DNA: TGCGCCAGCAGAGACAGTGAGCAGTACTTC.

This clonotype was found a few times. A read error may account for a junction end that differs from germline. This chain uses TRBV3-1 with TRBJ1-2; D not resolved. The CDR3 runs 13 residues. In germline, CDR1 is LGHDT, CDR2 YNNKEL (reference sequence). The CDR3 nucleotides read TGTGCCTGCAGTGGGAAGGGTCACTATGGCTACACCTTC. Translated, it gives CACSGKGHYGYTF.

The chain links TRBV24-1 to TRBJ1-2; D remains unclear. The CDR3 is made up of 11 amino acids. The V end was cut by 1 base, the J end by 8 bases, with 4 bases between. Germline CDR1 KGHDR, CDR2 SFDVKD. Written as DNA, the CDR3 is TGTGCCACCAGTGATTTTAAGGGCTACACCTTC. It codes for CATSDFKGYTF.

At least ten counts were recorded for this clonotype. The chain is built from TRBV12-3 or TRBV12-4 and TRBJ1-2, with TRBD1 identical over 8 bases. V lost 4 bases and J lost 3; bases outside the gene matches: 7. There are 15 residues in the CDR3. The CDR3 DNA reads as TGTGCCAGCAGTTCCCTCAGGGGGCGCGACTATGGCTACACCTTC. Its translation: CASSSLRGRDYGYTF.

In this sample, this clonotype turned up many times. The V call is TRBV15, the J call TRBJ2-5; 7 nucleotides align to TRBD2. The length of the CDR3 is 16 residues. The junction had 11 bases not matched to a gene; V was cut back by 5 bases and J by 2 bases. Per germline, CDR1 LNHNV and CDR2 YYDKDF (reference sequence). DNA of the CDR3: TGTGCCACCAGCCCCGGGTTTCTAGCGGATCAAGAGACCCAGTACTTC. Residues: CATSPGFLADQETQYF.

This clonotype came up many times. The chain carries TRBV6-2 or TRBV6-3 and TRBJ1-1; the D gene is possibly TRBD1 (5 bases). The V end lost 0 bases, the J end lost 0 bases, and 20 bases lay between the germline ends. The CDR3 spans 19 residues. Germline assignment: CDR1 MNHEY and CDR2 SVGEGT. CDR3 bases: TGTGCCAGCAGTTACTCGACTGGAAGGGGAGGACTAATGAACACTGAAGCTTTCTTT. It is translated as CASSYSTGRGGLMNTEAFF.

This clonotype was observed at least ten times. The chain has TRBV7-2 and TRBJ1-2; TRBD1 might be the D (5 bases). Germline CDR1 SGHTA, CDR2 FQGNSA. Trimming removed 0 bases at V and 6 bases at J, with 14 bases between. This CDR3 has 15 residues. The CDR3 here is CASSLARTSQDGYTF. The CDR3 DNA is TGTGCCAGCAGCTTAGCACGGACATCCCAAGATGGCTACACCTTC.

The rearrangement uses TRBV27 and TRBJ1-2; no definite D call. CDR1 and CDR2 (germline): MNHEY, SMNVEV (reference sequence). The CDR3 covers 13 residues. V lost 3 bases to trimming and J lost 3 bases, with 8 bases between them. CDR3 nucleotides: TGTGCCAGCAGTTTCTCCGGTGACTATGGCTACACCTTC. Its translation: CASSFSGDYGYTF.

The chain employs TRBV19 and TRBJ2-3, with 8 nucleotides matching TRBD1. With V trimmed by 8 bases and J by 0 bases, 1 base remained unmatched. The CDR3 is made up of 13 amino acids. Germline CDR1 reads LNHDA; CDR2 reads SQIVND (reference sequence). The CDR3 DNA is TGTGCCAGTGGACAGGGTAGCACAGATACGCAGTATTTT. Protein product: CASGQGSTDTQYF.

This clonotype was seen many times. The rearrangement uses TRBV29-1 and TRBJ2-5; D perhaps matches TRBD1 (5 bases). V lost 0 bases to trimming and J lost 5 bases, with 16 bases between them. Germline assignment: CDR1 SQVTM and CDR2 ANQGSEA. The CDR3 has 15 amino acids. The DNA of the CDR3 is TGCAGCGTTGAAGAAATAGCAGGGCCTGCGGAGACCCAGTACTTC. It specifies CSVEEIAGPAETQYF.

There are many counts of this clonotype. This rearrangement joins TRBV11-3 to TRBJ2-7; tentative D call: TRBD2 (6 bases). Per the germline V gene, CDR1 is SGHNT and CDR2 is YENEEA. Trimming took off 5 bases at V and 4 bases at J, with 18 bases between the two ends. CDR3 length: 15 residues. The CDR3 protein is CASSGGDGDFYEQYF. CDR3 coding DNA: TGTGCCAGCAGCGGAGGGGACGGGGACTTTTACGAGCAGTACTTC.

Details on this clonotype: A much larger clonotype is one base distant, so this may be a read error. The genes are TRBV20-1 and TRBJ1-6; no clear D gene. The CDR3 length is 15 residues. Germline V lookup: CDR1 DFQATT, CDR2 SNEGSKA (reference sequence). CDR3 DNA sequence: TGCAGTGCTAGAGATCACCAGGCTGGGAATTCACCCCTCCGCTTT. It translates to CSARDHQAGNSPLRF.

This chain joins TRBV19 and TRBJ2-7; 8 nucleotides line up with TRBD2. J gave up 0 bases and V 7 bases, and 5 bases lay outside the gene matches. The CDR3 consists of 14 residues. The germline gives CDR1 LNHDA, CDR2 SQIVND (reference sequence). The CDR3 here is CASNPGGGSYEQYF. In DNA form, the CDR3 reads TGTGCCAGTAATCCCGGGGGGGGCTCCTACGAGCAGTACTTC.